Sequencing of this T cell receptor beta chain was carried out in a study of T cell responses to AZD1222 COVID-19 vaccine. Trimming stripped 5 bases from V and 6 bases from J, with 9 bases between. CDR3 length equals 12 residues. Repertoires were generated with immunoSEQ multiplex PCR, while TCRdb's copy carries only in-frame clones and drops some. This sample's table reports over 130,000 clones. Sequenced material: peripheral blood. The rearrangement uses TRBV12-3 or TRBV12-4 and TRBJ2-3; D not resolved. This TCR was recovered from an adult in good health. CDR3 residues: CASSPYEDTQYF. The CDR3, as DNA: TGTGCCAGCAGTCCCTACGAGGATACGCAGTATTTT.